A single sample is the source of the 6 T cell receptor beta chains below, sequenced in a study of graft-versus-host responses after intestinal transplantation. Libraries were prepared by immunoSEQ multiplex PCR; TCRdb keeps only in-frame clonotypes and omits some of them. The repertoire consists of 7,500 or so clones, with under 30% occurring once and the leading ten covering roughly 4%. The sample here was alloreactive CD4+ T cells from a mixed lymphocyte reaction culture, taken before transplantation. Subset noted: CFSE-low proliferating T cells sorted from roughly six-day pre-transplant mixed lymphocyte reaction (GvH or HvG direction). All receptors derive from a human patient who was an organ donor for intestinal transplantation.

By sample fraction, this clone is medium-sized (0.01 to 0.1%). The chain joins TRBV7-9 to TRBJ1-4; D remains unclear. This CDR3 region has 15 residues. The V end lost 1 base, the J end lost 1 base, and 7 bases lay between the germline ends. Germline V gene sequence: CDR1 SEHNR, CDR2 FQNEAQ (reference sequence). The CDR3 region is CASSLDRLTNEKLFF. The CDR3 region has the DNA TGTGCCAGCAGCTTAGATCGGTTAACTAATGAAAAACTGTTTTTT.

This clone was seen only a few times. The chain uses TRBV6-6 and TRBJ2-7; no clear D. The V gene's germline CDR1 is MNHNY and CDR2 SVGAGI (reference sequence). Trimming left V 3 bases short and J 6 bases short, with 15 bases between. This CDR3 has 14 residues. CDR3 in DNA: TGTGCCAGCAGTTATCCCCCCCAGGTAACCGAGCAGTACTTC. This gives the protein CASSYPPQVTEQYF.

Judged by abundance, this clone is medium-sized. The gene calls are TRBV7-8 and TRBJ2-3; TRBD1 is a possible D gene (5 bases). The germline V gene encodes CDR1 SGHVS and CDR2 FQNEAQ. With 5 bases removed from V and 2 bases from J, the gap between germline ends came to 11 bases. The CDR3 consists of 14 residues. Written as DNA, the CDR3 is TGTGCCAGCAGCAGGCAGGGCTCCACAGATACGCAGTATTTT. Its protein product is CASSRQGSTDTQYF.

The V call is TRBV28, the J call TRBJ1-2; TRBD1 is a possible D gene (5 bases). Trimming took off 6 bases at V and 4 bases at J, with 9 bases between the two ends. The germline CDR1 and CDR2 sequences are MDHEN and SYDVKM. The CDR3 loop spans 12 amino acids. The CDR3 region is CASSGDGYGYTF. CDR3 sequence (DNA): TGTGCCAGCAGCGGGGACGGCTATGGCTACACCTTC.

The chain couples TRBV11-1 to TRBJ2-6; the D call may be TRBD1 or TRBD2 (6 bases each). Trimming removed 1 base from V and 2 bases from J, with 15 bases in between. The CDR3 has 18 residues. Germline-derived CDR1 and CDR2 are SGHAT and FQDESV (reference sequence). The CDR3 nucleotides read TGTGCCAGCAGCTTAGGGAGGGGGGTTTTGGCTGGGGCCAACGTCCTGACTTTC. Amino acid sequence: CASSLGRGVLAGANVLTF.

This clone was observed a handful of times. The rearrangement uses TRBV5-6 and TRBJ2-7, with TRBD1 matching over 7 bases. The CDR3 has 15 residues. The germline gives CDR1 SGHDT, CDR2 YYEEEE. V shed 5 bases and J 0 bases; nucleotides not matched to a gene: 8. CDR3 amino acids: CASSPRDRSSYEQYF. CDR3 DNA: TGTGCCAGCAGTCCAAGGGACAGATCCTCCTACGAGCAGTACTTC.